What follows are 12 T cell receptor beta chains derived from one specimen sequenced in a study of cytomegalovirus exposure and HLA in healthy donors. TCRdb's table, derived via immunoSEQ multiplex PCR, lists solely in-frame clones and lacks some. This sample yields around 300,000 clones, of which roughly 85% are seen a single time; approximately 1% belongs to the top ten. The sequencing input was PBMCs. Source of these receptors: a woman aged 18 to 35 in good health and CMV-seronegative.

The genes are TRBV7-2 and TRBJ1-4; a possible D gene is TRBD1 (6 bases). The CDR3 contains 16 residues. Germline CDR1 reads SGHTA; CDR2 reads FQGNSA. Trimming removed 3 bases from V and 5 bases from J, with 16 bases in between. CDR3: CASSFASGAHNEKLFF. CDR3 nucleotides: TGTGCCAGCAGCTTCGCCTCAGGGGCCCACAATGAAAAACTGTTTTTT. The entire variable domain, with the rest obtained from reference TRBV7-2 and TRBJ1-4, is as follows: GAGVSQSPSNKVTEKGKDVELRCDPISGHTALYWYRQSLGQGLEFLIYFQGNSAPDKSGLPSDRFSAERTGGSVSTLTIQRTQQEDSAVYLCASSFASGAHNEKLFFGSGTQLSVL.

The CDR3 nucleotides are TGTGCCAGCAAGGACAGTTTGGAGACCCAGTACTTC. Translated, it gives CASKDSLETQYF. The V and J genes are TRBV6-1 and TRBJ2-5; D might be TRBD1 (6 bases). Germline-derived CDR1 and CDR2 are MNHNS and SASEGT. The germline V and J ends were trimmed by 7 bases and 5 bases, with 11 bases remaining between them. The CDR3 totals 12 residues.

The chain joins TRBV20-1 to TRBJ2-1, with D unresolved. Trimming removed 1 base from V and 6 bases from J, with 4 bases in between. Germline CDR1 DFQATT, CDR2 SNEGSKA (reference sequence). The CDR3 is 11 residues long. Here the CDR3 reads CSARVSNEQFF. Here the CDR3 DNA reads TGCAGTGCTAGAGTTAGCAATGAGCAGTTCTTC.

The rearrangement uses TRBV19 and TRBJ2-1; weak D call: TRBD1 (6 bases). The CDR3 is 13 amino acids. Deletions cut 3 bases from V and 7 bases from J, with 10 bases between. Per the germline V gene, CDR1 is LNHDA and CDR2 is SQIVND (reference sequence). This CDR3 is CASSIGQSNEQFF. CDR3 sequence (DNA): TGTGCCAGTAGTATCGGACAGTCAAATGAGCAGTTCTTC.

This chain links TRBV5-1 with TRBJ2-2; no reliable D call. The CDR3 has 15 amino acids. Germline V CDR1 and CDR2: SGHRS, YFSETQ. Trimming cost V 0 bases and J 4 bases, with 10 bases left between them. The DNA of the CDR3 is TGCGCCAGCAGCTTGGTCCGGCTAGGCACCGGGGAGCTGTTTTTT. Translation gives CASSLVRLGTGELFF.

The V and J genes are TRBV5-6 and TRBJ2-4; 9 bases match TRBD1. The CDR3 is 13 residues long. J was trimmed by 8 bases and V by 4 bases; bases with no gene match: 4. Germline V gene sequence: CDR1 SGHDT, CDR2 YYEEEE. The CDR3: CASSRDREDIQYF. In DNA form, the CDR3 reads TGTGCCAGCAGCCGGGACAGGGAGGACATTCAGTACTTC.

The rearrangement uses TRBV30 and TRBJ1-2; 8 bases agree with TRBD1. This CDR3 has 15 amino acids. V lost 4 bases to trimming and J lost 1 base; unmatched junction nucleotides: 8. CDR1 is GTSNPN, CDR2 SVGIG, per germline (reference sequence). CDR3 in DNA: TGTGCCTGGAAGGTACAGGGGGTTTTTAACTATGGCTACACCTTC. This gives the protein CAWKVQGVFNYGYTF.

CDR3: CASSLRDSSYEQYF. CDR3 in DNA: TGTGCCAGCTCACTCCGGGACAGTTCCTACGAGCAGTACTTC. This chain connects TRBV18 to TRBJ2-7; 7 positions agree with TRBD1. The germline gives CDR1 KGHSH, CDR2 LQKENI. There are 14 residues in the CDR3. V lost 4 bases to trimming and J lost 1 base; unmatched junction nucleotides: 4.

The chain recombines TRBV9 with TRBJ1-1; 7 bases match TRBD1. V gave up 4 bases and J gave up 4 bases; unmatched junction bases: 16. CDR3 size: 17 residues. CDR1 and CDR2 from the germline V gene are SGDLS and YYNGEE. The CDR3 nucleotides are TGTGCCAGCAGCAAATTTGTAGGACAGGTGATATTCACTGAAGCTTTCTTT. It yields the protein CASSKFVGQVIFTEAFF.

The chain combines TRBV6-1 with TRBJ1-1, with TRBD1 matching over 7 bases. This CDR3 is built from 14 residues. The germline gives CDR1 MNHNS, CDR2 SASEGT. The ends lost 6 bases at V and 0 bases at J; junction bases unmatched: 4. This CDR3 is CASSGTELNTEAFF. The CDR3 DNA reads as TGTGCCAGCAGCGGGACAGAATTGAACACTGAAGCTTTCTTT.

This clone came up a few times. Other nucleotide sequences from this sample produce the same CDR3. The genes are TRBV7-9 and TRBJ1-2; D perhaps matches TRBD1 (5 bases). The CDR3 consists of 12 residues. V lost 1 base and J 8 bases, leaving 8 bases between the germline ends. The germline CDR1 and CDR2 sequences are SEHNR and FQNEAQ (reference sequence). The CDR3 nucleotides are TGTGCCAGCAGCTTAGACCAGGGAGGCTACACCTTC. It specifies CASSLDQGGYTF.

The V and J genes are TRBV11-3 and TRBJ2-3, with 9 nucleotides matching TRBD2. The CDR3 has 15 residues. The J segment lost 2 bases and the V segment lost 4 bases, leaving 4 bases of the junction unmatched. Per germline, CDR1 SGHNT and CDR2 YENEEA. The chain's CDR3 is CASSSGGGATDTQYF. The DNA of the CDR3 is TGTGCCAGCAGCTCCGGCGGGGGGGCCACAGATACGCAGTATTTT. The entire variable domain, with the rest obtained from reference TRBV11-3 and TRBJ2-3, is as follows: EAGVVQSPRYKIIEKKQPVAFWCNPISGHNTLYWYLQNLGQGPELLIRYENEEAVDDSQLPKDRFSAERLKGVDSTLKIQPAELGDSAVYLCASSSGGGATDTQYFGPGTRLTVL.